The 8 T cell receptor beta chains below were found in one sample sequenced in a study of blood T cell repertoires in COVID-19. TCRdb's copy holds only in-frame clones and misses some; the assay was immunoSEQ multiplex PCR. The data contain 100,000 to 150,000 clones, 70% to 85% of them singletons. Specimen: peripheral blood. Every receptor here comes from a woman in her fifties or sixties with acute or convalescent COVID-19.

V gene TRBV2 combines with J gene TRBJ2-1; TRBD1 agrees at 10 bases. There are 14 residues in the CDR3. The V gene end was trimmed by 4 bases and the J gene end by 3 bases; junction bases not matched to a gene: 0. CDR1 SNHLY and CDR2 FYNNEI come from the germline V gene. CDR3 sequence: CASSGDRGYNEQFF. The CDR3 nucleotides are TGTGCCAGCAGTGGGGACAGGGGCTACAATGAGCAGTTCTTC.

This chain joins TRBV5-4 and TRBJ1-3; 7 nucleotides match TRBD1. Per germline, CDR1 SGHNT and CDR2 YYREEE (reference sequence). The V gene end was trimmed by 7 bases and the J gene end by 6 bases; junction bases not matched to a gene: 10. The CDR3 is 14 amino acids. CDR3 in amino acids: CASQRTGAANTIYF. CDR3 DNA: TGTGCCAGCCAGAGAACAGGGGCAGCAAACACCATATATTTT.

The rearrangement links TRBV19 to TRBJ1-2, with D unclear. The CDR3 spans 17 residues. Germline values: CDR1 LNHDA, CDR2 SQIVND (reference sequence). V lost 5 bases and J 0 bases, leaving 19 bases between the germline ends. CDR3 residues: CASSVREAIQANYGYTF. The CDR3 DNA sequence: TGTGCCAGTAGTGTGAGGGAGGCGATTCAAGCTAACTATGGCTACACCTTC.

A note on this clone: One junction end does not reproduce the germline sequence, and a read error may be involved. V usage is TRBV12-3 or TRBV12-4 and J usage is TRBJ2-3; D is possibly TRBD1 (6 bases). CDR3 length: 13 amino acids. The CDR3 coding sequence is TGTGCGGGGGCTGTGGCCGACACAGGTACGCAGTATTTT. It is translated as CAGAVADTGTQYF.

The V gene is TRBV9, the J gene TRBJ1-1, with 9 bases lining up with TRBD1. Germline assignment: CDR1 SGDLS and CDR2 YYNGEE. The CDR3 totals 17 residues. J was trimmed by 4 bases and V by 0 bases; bases with no gene match: 10. The CDR3 bases are TGTGCCAGCAGCGTAGACCGGGGACAGGGAGTTCTCACTGAAGCTTTCTTT. Its translation: CASSVDRGQGVLTEAFF. The variable domain in full, completed from reference TRBV9 and TRBJ1-1, reads DSGVTQTPKHLITATGQRVTLRCSPRSGDLSVYWYQQSLDQGLQFLIQYYNGEERAKGNILERFSAQQFPDLHSELNLSSLELGDSALYFCASSVDRGQGVLTEAFFGQGTRLTVV.

This chain joins TRBV19 and TRBJ1-1, with 10 bases lining up with TRBD1. Germline-derived CDR1 and CDR2 are LNHDA and SQIVND (reference sequence). V lost 2 bases, J lost 0 bases, and 12 bases stayed unmatched. This CDR3 is 19 amino acids long. CDR3 DNA: TGTGCCAGTAGTATATCCCGGGGGGGACAGGGGACATTGAACACTGAAGCTTTCTTT. This codes for CASSISRGGQGTLNTEAFF.

This clone was detected only a few times. V and J are TRBV5-1 and TRBJ1-2, with TRBD1 matching over 11 bases. The CDR3 is 18 residues long. The ends lost 3 bases at V and 3 bases at J; junction bases unmatched: 13. Per the germline V gene, CDR1 is SGHRS and CDR2 is YFSETQ. The CDR3 region has the DNA TGCGCCAGCAGCTCGACCCCTCCGGGACAGGGGGTTGACTATGGCTACACCTTC. It translates to CASSSTPPGQGVDYGYTF.

Only one count was recorded for this clone. The chain carries TRBV28 and TRBJ1-6; D unclear. CDR3 length: 15 amino acids. In germline, CDR1 is MDHEN, CDR2 SYDVKM. The V end lost 4 bases, the J end lost 10 bases, and 17 bases lay between the germline ends. The CDR3 sequence: CASSSPIHTRSPLHF. CDR3 DNA: TGTGCCAGCAGTTCCCCCATTCACACCCGATCACCCCTCCACTTT. The full variable domain, its missing parts supplied by reference TRBV28 and TRBJ1-6, is DVKVTQSSRYLVKRTGEKVFLECVQDMDHENMFWYRQDPGLGLRLIYFSYDVKMKEKGDIPEGYSVSREKKERFSLILESASTNQTSMYLCASSSPIHTRSPLHFGNGTRLTVT.